This T cell receptor (beta chain) was captured in a study of shared clonotypes between healthy human individuals. The material for each subset, its genomic DNA, was split evenly across several immunoSEQ plates. Some clones are missing from TCRdb's copy, which holds only in-frame ones; the method was immunoSEQ multiplex PCR. Of about 680,000 clones in the sample, about 90% were seen once. Only CD45RO-negative cells positively selected for CCR7 counted as naive CD8 cells, so terminally differentiated effector memory CD45RA+ cells were excluded. Every contributor of samples was a Caucasian grown-up residing in Nashville, Tennessee. This CDR3 spans 13 amino acids. V was cut by 6 bases and J by 0 bases, with 8 bases left in between. Germline V CDR1 and CDR2: SEHNR, FQNEAQ (reference sequence).

The sample taken for sequencing was naive CD8+ T cells sorted from blood. This sequence originates from a man aged 25 to 40 in good health. J is TRBJ1-1 and V is TRBV7-9; D remains unclear. The CDR3 protein is CASSPDLNTEAFF. DNA for the CDR3: TGTGCCAGCAGTCCCGACTTGAACACTGAAGCTTTCTTT. Full variable domain (missing parts from reference TRBV7-9 and TRBJ1-1): DTGVSQNPRHKITKRGQNVTFRCDPISEHNRLYWYRQTLGQGPEFLTYFQNEAQLEKSRLLSDRFSAERPKGSFSTLEIQRTEQGDSAMYLCASSPDLNTEAFFGQGTRLTVV.